Given below is one T cell receptor (beta chain) in context. The target of this receptor is not known. Qualities for individual bases were not recorded, and no much larger clone is one base off. The collaborating institutions used their own protocols to collect whole blood in K2EDTA tubes. For TCRbeta analysis, collaborator samples were shipped as frozen whole blood, as isolated PBMCs, or as DNA extracted from either sample type. There are 13 amino acids in the CDR3, from cysteine to phenylalanine inclusive. This entry keeps only the CDR3 DNA: 39 bases, framed from base 1. CDR1 and CDR2 (SGHRS, YFSETQ) derive from the germline V gene. Trimming costs V 1 base and J 5 bases, and their ends lie 7 bases apart. The sample comes from a study of blood T cell repertoires in COVID-19 (dated by TCRdb to 2020 to 2021). As for the study more broadly: Samples covering the acute and convalescent phases of COVID-19 were provided by collaborators in the United States, Italy and Spain. Where available, HLA class I and class II types were taken from metadata supplied by the sample provider and were not determined by assay-based typing. The material from the prospective study consisted of cDNA or gDNA derived from T cells, B-cell-depleted T cells, or PBMCs. A freely available public database, intended as a resource for researchers studying the immune response to SARS-CoV-2, is where the repertoires were released. Subjects who had been exposed to COVID-19, were actively infected with it, or had recovered from it provided the deeply sampled blood TCRbeta repertoires that made up the dataset. The samples were drawn from two sources: the first 160 participants of the ongoing ImmuneRACE study, and 950 to 1,500 subjects contributed by 6 global collaborators. Nearly every sample came with metadata listing a de-identified subject ID, COVID-19 status, age in years and sex. What the work shows at the level of the full study, not this receptor alone: Clinical and demographic metadata were provided uncurated, with the amount varying by source and participant.

The immunoSEQ Assay, a bias-controlled multiplex PCR, was used to amplify TCRbeta CDR3 regions from genomic DNA. Per the original workflow: Within the assay, amplification of reference gene primers was used to estimate how many nucleated cells each sample contained. To quantify the absolute abundance of each unique TCRbeta CDR3 rearrangement, sequence reads were collapsed and filtered. For each sample, productive Simpson clonality was calculated by taking the square root of Simpson's diversity index across productive rearrangements. TCRdb took over this immuneACCESS table, retaining in-frame rearrangements with V and J assigned. Such tables are incomplete; in checked studies, under half of the missing clones stem from an unresolved V gene, and the remainder is unexplained. V and J calls and clone size are those listed in that table; D and trimming were worked out from the DNA. Across this sample there are about 150,000 clones, with roughly 82% seen only once. The top ten constitute less than 2.5% of the sample.

The chain links TRBV5-1 with TRBJ2-1, with an unclear D gene assignment. This TCR derives from a man aged 70-80 years with acute or convalescent COVID-19. Sequenced input: peripheral blood. The CDR3 protein: CASSLTANNEQFF. The sequenced DNA: TGCGCCAGCAGCTTGACAGCAAACAATGAGCAGTTCTTC.